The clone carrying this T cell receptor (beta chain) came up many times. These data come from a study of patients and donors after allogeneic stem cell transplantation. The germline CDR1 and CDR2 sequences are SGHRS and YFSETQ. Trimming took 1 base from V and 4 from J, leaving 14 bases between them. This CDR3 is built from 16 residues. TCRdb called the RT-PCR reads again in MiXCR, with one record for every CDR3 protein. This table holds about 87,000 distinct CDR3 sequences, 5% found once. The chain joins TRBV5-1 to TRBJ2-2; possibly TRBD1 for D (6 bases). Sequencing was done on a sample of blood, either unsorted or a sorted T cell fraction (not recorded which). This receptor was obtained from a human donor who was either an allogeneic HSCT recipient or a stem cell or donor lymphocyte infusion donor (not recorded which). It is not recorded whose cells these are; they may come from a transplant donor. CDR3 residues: CASSLSGQGITGELFF. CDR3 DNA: TGCGCCAGCAGCTTGAGTGGGCAGGGGATCACCGGGGAGCTGTTTTTT.